Listed here are 20 T cell receptor beta chains from one sample, sequenced in a study of cytomegalovirus exposure and HLA in healthy donors. With 60 Vbeta and 13 Jbeta primers, the PCR was carried out. Here immunoSEQ multiplex PCR was the method, and the copy in TCRdb shows in-frame clones only, minus some. The table lists about 120,000 clones, over 70% of them singletons. The sample comprised PBMCs. The receptors here all came from a man between 18 and 35 years old in good health and CMV-seropositive.

The chain uses TRBV2 and TRBJ2-7; D is ambiguous. CDR1 and CDR2 (germline): SNHLY, FYNNEI. V dropped 4 bases and J dropped 1 base, with 14 bases sitting between them. This CDR3 is built from 15 residues. The CDR3 DNA is TGTGCCAGCAGTGGAAGGCTTCAGCGTTCCTACGAGCAGTACTTC. Amino acid sequence: CASSGRLQRSYEQYF.

The chain joins TRBV6-1 to TRBJ1-2; no clear D. Germline assignment: CDR1 MNHNS and CDR2 SASEGT. The V and J ends lost 3 bases and 6 bases respectively, with 8 bases between them. This CDR3 is built from 12 residues. CDR3 coding DNA: TGTGCCAGCAGTGATGGGAGGGATGGCTACACCTTC. This sequence encodes CASSDGRDGYTF.

The chain employs TRBV5-6 and TRBJ2-3, with 11 bases that match TRBD1. V gave up 4 bases and J gave up 2 bases; unmatched junction bases: 6. The CDR3 is 16 residues long. Germline assignment: CDR1 SGHDT and CDR2 YYEEEE. The CDR3: CASSLRTGGATDTQYF. In DNA form, the CDR3 reads TGTGCCAGCAGCCTAAGGACAGGGGGCGCCACAGATACGCAGTATTTT.

The V gene is TRBV5-1, the J gene TRBJ2-1, with D possibly TRBD2 on 5 matching bases. Trimming pared 2 bases from V and 8 bases from J, leaving 23 bases between. The CDR3 covers 17 residues. Germline assignment: CDR1 SGHRS and CDR2 YFSETQ. Here the CDR3 DNA reads TGCGCCAGCAGCTTTGAGCCGGGGTCCGTTAGGATGGATGAGCAGTTCTTC. As protein: CASSFEPGSVRMDEQFF.

DNA of the CDR3: TGTGCCAGCAGCCCCTCCGTTGAGCAGGGGGCCTTGAACACTGAAGCTTTCTTT. It yields the protein CASSPSVEQGALNTEAFF. The rearrangement joins TRBV27 to TRBJ1-1; 8 bases are a match to TRBD1. Germline CDR1 reads MNHEY; CDR2 reads SMNVEV (reference sequence). The CDR3 extends over 18 amino acids. The ends lost 6 bases at V and 0 bases at J; junction bases unmatched: 15.

V is TRBV5-5 and J is TRBJ1-3, with D perhaps matching TRBD1 (6 bases). The ends were cut back, 0 bases at V and 2 bases at J, with 12 bases in the middle. CDR1 SGHKS and CDR2 YYEKEE come from the germline V gene (reference sequence). CDR3 size: 16 residues. This CDR3 reads CASSLGLQGTGNTIYF. The DNA for the CDR3 is TGTGCCAGCAGCTTGGGCCTCCAGGGGACTGGAAACACCATATATTTT.

This clone appeared once. The chain is built from TRBV7-2 and TRBJ1-1; unclear D gene. The V gene lost 2 bases and the J gene lost 0 bases, with 13 bases spanning the gap. Germline V gene data show CDR1 as SGHTA and CDR2 as FQGNSA. This CDR3 is built from 16 residues. The CDR3 loop is CASSLTSYSMNTEAFF. DNA of the CDR3: TGTGCCAGCAGCTTAACGTCATACAGTATGAACACTGAAGCTTTCTTT.

This chain uses TRBV19 with TRBJ2-2; 7 bases map to TRBD1. The V segment lost 6 bases and the J segment 8 bases; nucleotides outside the gene matches: 9. The CDR3 length is 14 residues. CDR1 LNHDA and CDR2 SQIVND come from the germline V gene (reference sequence). The CDR3 reads CASRMNPGGGELFF. The CDR3 DNA reads TGTGCCAGTAGAATGAATCCAGGGGGTGGGGAGCTGTTTTTT.

V is TRBV10-2 and J is TRBJ1-2, with a tentative D call TRBD1 (5 bases). The V and J ends lost 7 bases and 3 bases respectively, with 18 bases between them. This CDR3 is built from 15 residues. Germline-derived CDR1 and CDR2 are WSHSY and SAAADI. CDR3 region: CASTPRGRLDYGYTF. CDR3 DNA sequence: TGCGCCAGCACCCCTAGGGGCAGGTTGGACTATGGCTACACCTTC.

The gene calls are TRBV25-1 and TRBJ1-1; TRBD1 matches at 9 bases. V dropped 2 bases and J dropped 6; count of bases not matched to a gene: 7. The CDR3 sequence is 15 residues long. Germline CDR1 is MGHDK and CDR2 is SYGVNS. CDR3 nucleotide sequence: TGTGCCAGCAGTGAACGGGGACAGGGATGGTCTGAAGCTTTCTTT. The encoded protein is CASSERGQGWSEAFF.

In its sample, this clone was seen once. This chain links TRBV2 with TRBJ2-5; weak D call: TRBD2 (5 bases). The CDR3 loop spans 12 amino acids. Germline CDR1 is SNHLY and CDR2 is FYNNEI. Trimming left V 4 bases short and J 4 bases short, with 7 bases between. The CDR3 DNA is TGTGCCAGCAGTGGAGAGGGAGAGACCCAGTACTTC. Translated: CASSGEGETQYF.

For the CDR3, the DNA is TGTGCCAGCAGCTTAAACAGGGGGAGGATCAGAAACACCATATATTTT. This translates into CASSLNRGRIRNTIYF. The chain has TRBV11-2 and TRBJ1-3, with 8 bases fitting TRBD1. J gave up 5 bases and V 2 bases, and 8 bases lay outside the gene matches. Looked up from germline, CDR1 is SGHAT and CDR2 is FQNNGV. The CDR3 spans 16 residues.

The chain combines TRBV12-5 with TRBJ1-2; a weak D match, TRBD1 (6 bases). The CDR3 has 18 residues. Germline V CDR1 and CDR2: LGHNT, FRNRAP. V shed 1 base and J shed 8 bases, with 26 bases lying between them. The CDR3 sequence: CASGLEIITGGASYGYTF. CDR3 nucleotides: TGTGCTAGTGGTTTGGAGATAATTACGGGGGGCGCTTCTTACGGCTACACCTTC.

V usage is TRBV11-3 and J usage is TRBJ2-1; 9 nucleotides align to TRBD1. Germline CDR1 and CDR2: SGHNT and YENEEA. The CDR3 consists of 17 residues. The junction had 10 bases not matched to a gene; V was cut back by 5 bases and J by 2 bases. The CDR3 region is CASSTLWTGEAYNEQFF. Here the CDR3 DNA reads TGTGCCAGCAGCACACTATGGACAGGGGAAGCCTACAATGAGCAGTTCTTC.

This clone was seen once. V usage is TRBV11-3 and J usage is TRBJ2-1; D is unclear. CDR3 size: 13 residues. Looked up from germline, CDR1 is SGHNT and CDR2 is YENEEA. V lost 1 base and J 5 bases, leaving 6 bases between the germline ends. CDR3 protein: CASSLARDNEQFF. The CDR3 DNA reads as TGTGCCAGCAGCTTAGCCCGAGACAATGAGCAGTTCTTC.

V is TRBV7-9 and J is TRBJ2-7, with 9 bases identical to TRBD1. V shed 3 bases and J 2 bases; nucleotides not matched to a gene: 14. The CDR3 has 18 residues. Germline CDR1 SEHNR, CDR2 FQNEAQ (reference sequence). The CDR3 sequence: CASSFPDRGAVIPYEQYF. CDR3 in DNA: TGTGCCAGCAGCTTCCCGGACAGGGGTGCGGTGATCCCCTACGAGCAGTACTTC.

This clone has a handful of counts. This chain links TRBV30 with TRBJ1-1; maybe TRBD1 (5 bases). The length of the CDR3 is 13 residues. CDR1 GTSNPN and CDR2 SVGIG come from the germline V gene (reference sequence). Between the trimmed V and J ends, which lost 3 bases and 2 bases, there was a span of 10 bases. Here the CDR3 DNA reads TGTGCCTGGAGCGGGGACTTTAACACTGAAGCTTTCTTT. It translates to CAWSGDFNTEAFF.

This clone was seen once. The chain links TRBV6-5 to TRBJ2-2; a possible D gene is TRBD2 (5 bases). Trimming left V 7 bases short and J 1 base short, with 10 bases between. The CDR3 has 14 amino acids. CDR1 MNHEY and CDR2 SVGAGI come from the germline V gene. The CDR3 bases are TGTGCCAGCACGCGAGGGAAGAACACCGGGGAGCTGTTTTTT. It yields the protein CASTRGKNTGELFF.

This chain joins TRBV27 and TRBJ2-7; TRBD1 might be the D (5 bases). V lost 2 bases, J lost 3 bases, and 11 bases lay in between. This CDR3 contains 14 residues. Germline lookup yields CDR1 MNHEY and CDR2 SMNVEV (reference sequence). Here the CDR3 reads CASSLQGNFYEQYF. In DNA form, the CDR3 reads TGTGCCAGCAGTTTACAGGGAAACTTCTACGAGCAGTACTTC.

This sequence joins TRBV7-2 and TRBJ2-5, with a weak D call TRBD2 (5 bases). The CDR3 runs 14 residues. V shed 8 bases and J shed 1 base, with 14 bases lying between them. Germline V CDR1 and CDR2: SGHTA, FQGNSA. CDR3 bases: TGTGCCAGCTGTTTCGCGGGTCTCCAAGAGACCCAGTACTTC. It codes for CASCFAGLQETQYF.